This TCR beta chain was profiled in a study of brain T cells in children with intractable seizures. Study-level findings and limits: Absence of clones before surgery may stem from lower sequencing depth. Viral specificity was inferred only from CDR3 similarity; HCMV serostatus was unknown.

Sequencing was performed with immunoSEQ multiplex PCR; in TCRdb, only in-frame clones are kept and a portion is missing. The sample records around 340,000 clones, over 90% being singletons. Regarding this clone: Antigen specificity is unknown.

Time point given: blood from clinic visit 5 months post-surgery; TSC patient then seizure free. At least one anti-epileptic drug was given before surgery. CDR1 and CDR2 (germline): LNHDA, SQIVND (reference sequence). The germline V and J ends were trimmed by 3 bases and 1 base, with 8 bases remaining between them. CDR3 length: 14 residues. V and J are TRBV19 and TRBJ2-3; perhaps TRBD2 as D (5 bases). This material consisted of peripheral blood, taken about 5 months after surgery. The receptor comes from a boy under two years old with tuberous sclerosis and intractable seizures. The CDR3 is CASSMLGGTDTQYF. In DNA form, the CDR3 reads TGTGCCAGTAGTATGTTGGGAGGCACAGATACGCAGTATTTT.